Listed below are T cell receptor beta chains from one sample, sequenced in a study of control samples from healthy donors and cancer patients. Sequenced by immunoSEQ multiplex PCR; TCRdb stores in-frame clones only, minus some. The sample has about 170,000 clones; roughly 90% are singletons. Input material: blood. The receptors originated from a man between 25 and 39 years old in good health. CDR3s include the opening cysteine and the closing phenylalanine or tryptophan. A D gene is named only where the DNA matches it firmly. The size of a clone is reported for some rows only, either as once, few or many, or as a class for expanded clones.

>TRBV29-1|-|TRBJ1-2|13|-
TGCAGCGTTACATCTGGACTGGGCTATGGCTACACCTTC
CSVTSGLGYGYTF
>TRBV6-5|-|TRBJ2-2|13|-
TGTGCCAGCAGTTACGGAAGGGGCGGGGAGCTGTTTTTT
CASSYGRGGELFF
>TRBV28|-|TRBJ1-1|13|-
TGTGCCAGCAGTTTAAGGAGGGAGGGAGGGGCTTTCTTT
CASSLRREGGAFF
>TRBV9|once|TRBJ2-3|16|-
TGTGCCAGCAGCGTAGTGGCGACTAGACGCACAGATACGCAGTATTTT
CASSVVATRRTDTQYF
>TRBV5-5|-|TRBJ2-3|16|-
TGTGCCAGCAGCTTGGGACCTGGTGGCTCGGGAGATACGCAGTATTTT
CASSLGPGGSGDTQYF
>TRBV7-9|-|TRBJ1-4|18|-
TGTGCCAGCAGCTTAGTGGGGGCTTCTTTTGCAACTAATGAAAAACTGTTTTTT
CASSLVGASFATNEKLFF
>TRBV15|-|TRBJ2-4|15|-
TGTGCCACCAGCAGAGATCCTCAGGGAATGAACATTCAGTACTTC
CATSRDPQGMNIQYF
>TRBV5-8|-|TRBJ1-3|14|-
TGTGCCAGCAGGCAGGCGAACTCTGGAAACACCATATATTTT
CASRQANSGNTIYF
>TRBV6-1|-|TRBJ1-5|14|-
TGTGCCAGCAGTGAAGCGGGACGCAATCAGCCCCAGCATTTT
CASSEAGRNQPQHF
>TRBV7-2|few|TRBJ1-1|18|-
TGTGCCAGCAGCCTAACTCCTGCCGGGACACCCATGAACACTGAAGCTTTCTTT
CASSLTPAGTPMNTEAFF
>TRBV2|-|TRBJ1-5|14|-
TGTGCCAGCAGTGTTTCGGGTAGCAATCAGCCCCAGCATTTT
CASSVSGSNQPQHF
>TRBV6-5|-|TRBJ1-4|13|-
TGTGCCAGCAGTGACTCCCCCAAGGGAAAACTGTTTTTT
CASSDSPKGKLFF
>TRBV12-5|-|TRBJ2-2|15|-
TGTGCTAGTGGTTTGGTTGGCCCAGCGGAAGGGGAGCTGTTTTTT
CASGLVGPAEGELFF
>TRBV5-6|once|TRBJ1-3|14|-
TGTGCCAGCAGCCTGGGTTTGGCTGGAAACACCATATATTTT
CASSLGLAGNTIYF
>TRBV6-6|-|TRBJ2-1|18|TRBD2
TGTGCCAGCAGTCCTCTGACTAGCGGGAGGGCCTCGGGCAATGAGCAGTTCTTC
CASSPLTSGRASGNEQFF
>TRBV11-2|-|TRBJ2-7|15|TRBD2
TGTGCCAGCAGCCCACCCGGACTAGCGGGAGCTGAGCAGTACTTC
CASSPPGLAGAEQYF
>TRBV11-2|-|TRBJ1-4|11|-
TGTGCCAGCAGTCACACGGTTAAACTGTTTTTT
CASSHTVKLFF
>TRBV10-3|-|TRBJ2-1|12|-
TGTGCCATCAGTGCTTTGTCCGATGAGCAGTTCTTC
CAISALSDEQFF
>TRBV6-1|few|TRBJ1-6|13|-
TGTGCCAGCAGTGAACACAGCAATTCACCCCTCCACTTT
CASSEHSNSPLHF
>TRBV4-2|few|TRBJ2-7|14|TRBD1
TGTGCCAGCAGTCGAGGACAGGGTCTCGACGAGCAGTACTTC
CASSRGQGLDEQYF
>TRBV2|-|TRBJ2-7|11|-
TGTGCCAGCAGTGCAAGGGACGAGCAGTACTTC
CASSARDEQYF
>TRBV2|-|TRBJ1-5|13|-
TGTGCCAGCAGTGAAGCCTACAATCAGCCCCAGCATTTT
CASSEAYNQPQHF
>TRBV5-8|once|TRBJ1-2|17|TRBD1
TGTGCCAGCAGCTTGGGACTTGGGACAGGGGGCTTCGGGGGCTACACCTTC
CASSLGLGTGGFGGYTF
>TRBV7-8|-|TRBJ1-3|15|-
TGTGCCAGCAGCACTGGTCAGGGTCGTGGAAACACCATATATTTT
CASSTGQGRGNTIYF
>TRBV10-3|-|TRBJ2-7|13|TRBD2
TGTGCCATCAAAGCGGGGGCCCCCTACGAGCAGTACTTC
CAIKAGAPYEQYF
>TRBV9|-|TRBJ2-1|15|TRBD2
TGTGCCAGCAGCGTAGGGACTAGCGGGAGTGATGAGCAGTTCTTC
CASSVGTSGSDEQFF
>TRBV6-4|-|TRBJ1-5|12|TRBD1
TGTGCCAGCCGGACAGGCTTTCAGCCCCAGCATTTT
CASRTGFQPQHF
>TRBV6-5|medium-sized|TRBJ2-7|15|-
TGTGCCAGCAGTTACTCGACAGGAATCTCCTACGAGCAGTACTTC
CASSYSTGISYEQYF
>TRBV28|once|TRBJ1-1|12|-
TGTGCCAGCAGCTCAATGAACACTGAAGCTTTCTTT
CASSSMNTEAFF
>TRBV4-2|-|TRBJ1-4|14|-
TGTGCCAGCAGCCAAGACCGGGACCGTGAAAAACTGTTTTTT
CASSQDRDREKLFF
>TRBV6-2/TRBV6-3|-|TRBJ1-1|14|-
TGTGCCAGCAGTTATACGGGCGGGGGCACTGAAGCTTTCTTT
CASSYTGGGTEAFF
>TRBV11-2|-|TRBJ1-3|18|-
TGTGCCAGCACCCCTCGTTTAGGGCAGGTCAGCTCTGGAAACACCATATATTTT
CASTPRLGQVSSGNTIYF
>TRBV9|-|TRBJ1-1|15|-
TGTGCCAGCAGCGGAGGGAGTACGATCCCCACTGAAGCTTTCTTT
CASSGGSTIPTEAFF
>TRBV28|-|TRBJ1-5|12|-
TGTGCCAGCAGCGTCTTAATTCAGCCCCAGCATTTT
CASSVLIQPQHF
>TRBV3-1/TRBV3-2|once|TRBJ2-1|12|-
TGTGCCAGCAGCCCACTGGGGAATGAGCAGTTCTTC
CASSPLGNEQFF
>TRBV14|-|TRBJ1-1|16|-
TGTGCCAGCAGCCAAGATCCCTCCGACGGGAACACTGAAGCTTTCTTT
CASSQDPSDGNTEAFF
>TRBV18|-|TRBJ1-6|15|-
TGTGCCAGCTCACCGGTTGGGACGGATAATTCACCCCTCCACTTT
CASSPVGTDNSPLHF
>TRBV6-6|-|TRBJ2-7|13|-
TGTGCCAGCAGGAAGGACGTTGCCTACGAGCAGTACTTC
CASRKDVAYEQYF
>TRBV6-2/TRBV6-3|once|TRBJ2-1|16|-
TGTGCCAGCAGTCCCCCCGAGGGGCCGCCTTACAATGAGCAGTTCTTC
CASSPPEGPPYNEQFF
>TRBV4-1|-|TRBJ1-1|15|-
TGCGCCAGCAGCCACCTGACAGGAGCGGGGACTGAAGCTTTCTTT
CASSHLTGAGTEAFF
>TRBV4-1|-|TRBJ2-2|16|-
TGCGCCAGCAGCCAAGAAGGGACCACGAACACCGGGGAGCTGTTTTTT
CASSQEGTTNTGELFF
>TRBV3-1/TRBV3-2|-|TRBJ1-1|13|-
TGTGCCAGCAGCGTGAGTTTGAACACTGAAGCTTTCTTT
CASSVSLNTEAFF
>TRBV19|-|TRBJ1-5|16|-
TGTGCCAGTACACCCCTTGGCAGGAGGGACAATCAGCCCCAGCATTTT
CASTPLGRRDNQPQHF
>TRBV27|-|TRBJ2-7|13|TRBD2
TGTGCCAGCAGTTATTTAGCGGGAGGCGAGCAGTACTTC
CASSYLAGGEQYF
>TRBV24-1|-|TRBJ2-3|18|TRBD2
TGTGCCACCAGTGATTTGGCGGGACTAGCGGGACCGGCAGATACGCAGTATTTT
CATSDLAGLAGPADTQYF
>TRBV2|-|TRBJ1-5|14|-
TGTGCCAGCAGTGAACAGGGGTGGAATCAGCCCCAGCATTTT
CASSEQGWNQPQHF
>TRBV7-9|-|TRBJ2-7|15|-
TGTGCCAGCAGCCCATGGGGGGTTAGCTCCTACGAGCAGTACTTC
CASSPWGVSSYEQYF
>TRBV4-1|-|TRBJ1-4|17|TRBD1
TGCGCCAGCAGCCAAGAGTTGTCCGGGACAGGGTTTGAAAAACTGTTTTTT
CASSQELSGTGFEKLFF
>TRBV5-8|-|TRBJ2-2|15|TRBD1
TGTGCCAGCAGCTTGGTGGGACAGGGTACCGGGGAGCTGTTTTTT
CASSLVGQGTGELFF
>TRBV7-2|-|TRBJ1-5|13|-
TGTGCCAGCAGCTGGGGGATCAATCAGCCCCAGCATTTT
CASSWGINQPQHF
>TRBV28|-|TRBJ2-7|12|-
TGTGCCAGCAGCCTCAGGGGATACGAGCAGTACTTC
CASSLRGYEQYF